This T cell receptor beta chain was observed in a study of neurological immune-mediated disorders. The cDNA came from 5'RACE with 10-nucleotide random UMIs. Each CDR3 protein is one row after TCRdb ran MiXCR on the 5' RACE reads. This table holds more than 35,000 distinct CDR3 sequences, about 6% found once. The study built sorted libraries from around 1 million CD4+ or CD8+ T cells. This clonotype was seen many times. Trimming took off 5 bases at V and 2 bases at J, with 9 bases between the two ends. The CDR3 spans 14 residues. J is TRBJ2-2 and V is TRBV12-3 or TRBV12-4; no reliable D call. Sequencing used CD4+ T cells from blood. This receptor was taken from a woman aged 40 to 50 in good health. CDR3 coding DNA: TGTGCCAGCAGTGGCACAGTCAACACCGGGGAGCTGTTTTTT. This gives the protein CASSGTVNTGELFF.